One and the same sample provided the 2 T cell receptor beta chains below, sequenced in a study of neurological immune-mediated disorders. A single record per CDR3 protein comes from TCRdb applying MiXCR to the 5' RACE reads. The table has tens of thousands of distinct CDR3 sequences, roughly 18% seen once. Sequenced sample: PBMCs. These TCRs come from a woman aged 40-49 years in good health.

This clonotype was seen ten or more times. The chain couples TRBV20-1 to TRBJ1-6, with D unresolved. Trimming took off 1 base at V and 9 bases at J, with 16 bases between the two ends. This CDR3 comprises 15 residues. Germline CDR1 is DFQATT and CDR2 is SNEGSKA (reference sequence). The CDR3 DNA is TGCAGTGCTAGAGGGGGTACGGGGATGGTTTCACCCCTCCACTTT. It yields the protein CSARGGTGMVSPLHF.

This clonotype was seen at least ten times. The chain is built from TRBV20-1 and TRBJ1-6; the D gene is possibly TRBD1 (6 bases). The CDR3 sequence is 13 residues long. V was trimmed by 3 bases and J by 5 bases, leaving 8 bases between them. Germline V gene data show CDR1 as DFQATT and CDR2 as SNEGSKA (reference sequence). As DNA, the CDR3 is TGCAGTGCTAGTGGACAGAATAATTCACCCCTCCACTTT. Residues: CSASGQNNSPLHF.